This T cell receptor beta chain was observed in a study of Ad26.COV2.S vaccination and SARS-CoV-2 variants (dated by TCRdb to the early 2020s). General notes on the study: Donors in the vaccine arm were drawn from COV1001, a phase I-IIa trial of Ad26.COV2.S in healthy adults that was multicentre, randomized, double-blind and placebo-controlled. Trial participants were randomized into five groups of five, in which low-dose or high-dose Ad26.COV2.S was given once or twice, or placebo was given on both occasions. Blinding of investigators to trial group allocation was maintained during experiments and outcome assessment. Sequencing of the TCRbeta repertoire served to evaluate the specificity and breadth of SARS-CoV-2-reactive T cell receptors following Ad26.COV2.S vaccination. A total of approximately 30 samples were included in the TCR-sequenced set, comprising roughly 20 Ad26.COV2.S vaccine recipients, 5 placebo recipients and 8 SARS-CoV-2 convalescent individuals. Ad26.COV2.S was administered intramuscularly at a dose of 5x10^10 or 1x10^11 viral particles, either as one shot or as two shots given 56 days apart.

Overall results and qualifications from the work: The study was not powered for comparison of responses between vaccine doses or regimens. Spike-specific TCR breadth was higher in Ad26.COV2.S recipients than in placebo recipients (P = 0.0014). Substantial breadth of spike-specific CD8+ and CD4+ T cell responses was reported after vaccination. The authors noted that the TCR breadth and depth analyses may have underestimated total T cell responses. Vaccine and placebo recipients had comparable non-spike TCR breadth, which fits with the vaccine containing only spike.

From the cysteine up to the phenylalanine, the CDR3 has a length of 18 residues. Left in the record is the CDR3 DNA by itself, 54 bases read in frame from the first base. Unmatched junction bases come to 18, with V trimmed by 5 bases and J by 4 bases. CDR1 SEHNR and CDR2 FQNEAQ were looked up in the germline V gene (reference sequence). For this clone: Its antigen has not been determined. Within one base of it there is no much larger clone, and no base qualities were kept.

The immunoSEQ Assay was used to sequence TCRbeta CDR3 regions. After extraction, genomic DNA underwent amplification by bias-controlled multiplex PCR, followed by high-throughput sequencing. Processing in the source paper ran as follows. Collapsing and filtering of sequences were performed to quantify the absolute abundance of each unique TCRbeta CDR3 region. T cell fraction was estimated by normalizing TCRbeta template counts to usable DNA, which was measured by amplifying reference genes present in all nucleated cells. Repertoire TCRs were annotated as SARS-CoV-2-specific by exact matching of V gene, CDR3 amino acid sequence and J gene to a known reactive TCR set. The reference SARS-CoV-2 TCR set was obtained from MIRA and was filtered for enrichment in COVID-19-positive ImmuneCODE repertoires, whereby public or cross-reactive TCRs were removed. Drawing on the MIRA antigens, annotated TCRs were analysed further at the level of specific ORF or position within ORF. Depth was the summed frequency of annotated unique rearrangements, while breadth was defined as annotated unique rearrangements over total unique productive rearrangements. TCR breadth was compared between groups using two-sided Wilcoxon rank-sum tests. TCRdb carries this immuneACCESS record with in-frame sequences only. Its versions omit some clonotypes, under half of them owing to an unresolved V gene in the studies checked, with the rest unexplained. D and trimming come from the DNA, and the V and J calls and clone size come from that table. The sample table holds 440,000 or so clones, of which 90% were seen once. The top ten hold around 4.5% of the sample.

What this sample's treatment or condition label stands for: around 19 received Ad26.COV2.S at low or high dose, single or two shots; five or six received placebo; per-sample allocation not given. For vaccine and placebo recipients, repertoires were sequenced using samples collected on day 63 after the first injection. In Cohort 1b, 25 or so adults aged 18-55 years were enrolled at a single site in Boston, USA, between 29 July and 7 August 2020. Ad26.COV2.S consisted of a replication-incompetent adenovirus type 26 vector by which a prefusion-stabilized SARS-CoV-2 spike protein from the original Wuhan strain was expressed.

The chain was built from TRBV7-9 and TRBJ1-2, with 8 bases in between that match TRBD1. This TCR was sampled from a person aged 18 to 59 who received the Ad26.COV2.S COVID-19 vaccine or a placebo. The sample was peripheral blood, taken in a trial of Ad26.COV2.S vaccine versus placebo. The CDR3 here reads CASSASGQGSPRSYGYTF. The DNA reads TGTGCCAGCAGCGCATCCGGACAGGGAAGTCCCCGAAGCTATGGCTACACCTTC.